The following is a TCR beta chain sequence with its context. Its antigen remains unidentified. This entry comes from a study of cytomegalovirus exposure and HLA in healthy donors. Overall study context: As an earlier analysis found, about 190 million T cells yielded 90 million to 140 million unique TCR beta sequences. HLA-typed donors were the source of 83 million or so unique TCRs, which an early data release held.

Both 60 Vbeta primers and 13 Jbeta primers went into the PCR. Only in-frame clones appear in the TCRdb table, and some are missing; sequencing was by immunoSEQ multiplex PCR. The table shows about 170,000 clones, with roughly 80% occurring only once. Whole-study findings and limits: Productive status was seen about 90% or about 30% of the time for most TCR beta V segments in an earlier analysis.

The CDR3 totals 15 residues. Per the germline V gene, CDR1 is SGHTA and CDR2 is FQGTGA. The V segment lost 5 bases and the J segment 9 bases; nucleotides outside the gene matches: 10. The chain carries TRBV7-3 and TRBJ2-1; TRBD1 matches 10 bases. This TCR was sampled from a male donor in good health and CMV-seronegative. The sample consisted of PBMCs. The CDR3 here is CASSPVARTGGEQFF. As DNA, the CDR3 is TGTGCCAGCAGCCCAGTAGCCCGGACAGGGGGTGAGCAGTTCTTC.